This TCR beta chain was obtained from a study of T cell clonotyping in hematopoietic cell transplantation. Sequencing used immunoSEQ multiplex PCR; TCRdb keeps in-frame clones, though not all of them. The sample records about 36,000 clones, 80% to 90% being singletons. Looked up from germline, CDR1 is MNHEY and CDR2 is SVGAGI. Trimming shortened V by 6 bases and J by 0 bases, and 4 bases separated the two germline ends. The CDR3 is 12 amino acids. This receptor was identified in a woman aged 40 to 50 in good health. Some clones in this sample may be carry-over from other donors' samples. The sample consisted of peripheral blood mononuclear cells. The rearrangement links TRBV6-5 to TRBJ2-3, with D hard to call. The CDR3 DNA is TGTGCCAGCAGAGCGAGCACAGATACGCAGTATTTT. Protein product: CASRASTDTQYF.